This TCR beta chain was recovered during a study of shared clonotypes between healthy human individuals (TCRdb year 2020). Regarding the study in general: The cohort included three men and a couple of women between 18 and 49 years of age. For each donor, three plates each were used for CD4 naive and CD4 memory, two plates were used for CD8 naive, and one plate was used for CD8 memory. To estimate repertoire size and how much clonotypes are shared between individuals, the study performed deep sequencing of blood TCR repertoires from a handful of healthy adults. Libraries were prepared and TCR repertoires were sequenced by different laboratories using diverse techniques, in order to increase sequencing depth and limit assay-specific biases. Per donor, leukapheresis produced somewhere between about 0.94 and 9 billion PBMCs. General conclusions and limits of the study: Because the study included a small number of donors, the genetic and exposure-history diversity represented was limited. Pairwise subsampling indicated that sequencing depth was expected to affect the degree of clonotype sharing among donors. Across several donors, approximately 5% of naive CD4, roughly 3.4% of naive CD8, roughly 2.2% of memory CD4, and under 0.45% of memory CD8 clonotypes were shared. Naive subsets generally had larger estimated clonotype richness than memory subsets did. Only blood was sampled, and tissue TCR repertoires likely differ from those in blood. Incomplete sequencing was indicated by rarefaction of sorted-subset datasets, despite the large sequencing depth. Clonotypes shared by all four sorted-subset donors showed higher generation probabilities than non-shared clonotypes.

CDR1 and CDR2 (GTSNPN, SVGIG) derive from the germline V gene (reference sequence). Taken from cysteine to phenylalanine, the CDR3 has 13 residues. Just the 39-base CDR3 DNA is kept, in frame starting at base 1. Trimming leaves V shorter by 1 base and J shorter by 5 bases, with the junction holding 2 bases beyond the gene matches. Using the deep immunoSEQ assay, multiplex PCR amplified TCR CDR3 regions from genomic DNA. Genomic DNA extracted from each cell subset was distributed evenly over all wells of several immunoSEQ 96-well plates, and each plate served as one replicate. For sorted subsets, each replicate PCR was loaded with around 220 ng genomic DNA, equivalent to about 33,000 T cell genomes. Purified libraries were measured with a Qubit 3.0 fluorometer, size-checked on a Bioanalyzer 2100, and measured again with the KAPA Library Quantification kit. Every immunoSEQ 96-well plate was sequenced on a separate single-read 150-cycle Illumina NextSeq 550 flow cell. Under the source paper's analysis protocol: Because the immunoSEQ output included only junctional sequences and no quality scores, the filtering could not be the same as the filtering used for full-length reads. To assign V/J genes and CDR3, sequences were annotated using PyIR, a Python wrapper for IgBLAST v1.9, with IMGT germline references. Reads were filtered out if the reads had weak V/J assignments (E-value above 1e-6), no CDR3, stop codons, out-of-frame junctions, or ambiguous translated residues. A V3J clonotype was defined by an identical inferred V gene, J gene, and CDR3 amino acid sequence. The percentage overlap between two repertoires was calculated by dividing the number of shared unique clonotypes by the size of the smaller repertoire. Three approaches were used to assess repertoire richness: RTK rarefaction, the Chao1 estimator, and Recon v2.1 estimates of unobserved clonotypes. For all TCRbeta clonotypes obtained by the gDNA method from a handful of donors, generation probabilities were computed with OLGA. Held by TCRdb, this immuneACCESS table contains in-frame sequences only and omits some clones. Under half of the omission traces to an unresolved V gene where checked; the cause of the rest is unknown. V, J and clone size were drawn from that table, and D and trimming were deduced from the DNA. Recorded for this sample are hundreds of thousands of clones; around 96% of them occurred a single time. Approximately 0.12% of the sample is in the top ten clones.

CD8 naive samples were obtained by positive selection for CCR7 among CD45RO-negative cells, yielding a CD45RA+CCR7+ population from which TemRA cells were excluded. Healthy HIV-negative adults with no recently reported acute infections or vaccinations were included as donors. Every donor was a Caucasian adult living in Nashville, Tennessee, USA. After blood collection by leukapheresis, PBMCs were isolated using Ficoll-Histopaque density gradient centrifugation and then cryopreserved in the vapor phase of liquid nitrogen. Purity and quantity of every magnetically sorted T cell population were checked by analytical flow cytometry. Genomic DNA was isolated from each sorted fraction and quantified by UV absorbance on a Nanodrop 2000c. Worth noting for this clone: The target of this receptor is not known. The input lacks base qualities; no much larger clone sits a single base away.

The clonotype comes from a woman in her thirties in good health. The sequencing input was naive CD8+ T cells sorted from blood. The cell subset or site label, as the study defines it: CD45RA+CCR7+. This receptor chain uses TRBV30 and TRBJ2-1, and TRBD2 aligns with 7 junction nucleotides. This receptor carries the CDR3 CAWSAGGHNEQFF. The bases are TGTGCCTGGAGTGCGGGAGGTCACAATGAGCAGTTCTTC.